These 9 T cell receptor beta chains originate from one sample sequenced in a study of cytomegalovirus exposure and HLA in healthy donors (TCRdb year 2017). Library preparation used the immunoSEQ multiplex PCR assay. The multiplex PCR relied on a mix of 60 forward primers for TCR Vbeta segments and 13 reverse primers for TCR Jbeta segments. Held by TCRdb, this immuneACCESS table contains in-frame sequences only and omits some clones. Under half of the omission traces to an unresolved V gene where checked; the cause of the rest is unknown. For this sample the table gives about 120,000 clones, of which around 75% were detected only once. Under 3% of the sample rests with the top ten. The sequenced sample was PBMCs. Every receptor here comes from a woman in her forties in good health and CMV-seropositive.

The chain recombines TRBV28 with TRBJ2-3, with D possibly being TRBD1 (6 bases). CDR1 and CDR2 (germline): MDHEN, SYDVKM. The CDR3 has 16 residues. Trimming took off 3 bases at V and 0 bases at J, with 13 bases between the two ends. Here the CDR3 DNA reads TGTGCCAGCAGTTTCCCCAACAGGGTCAGCACAGATACGCAGTATTTT. Translation gives CASSFPNRVSTDTQYF.

This clone has just a few counts. The chain carries TRBV14 and TRBJ2-7, with D possibly TRBD2 on 5 matching bases. V was trimmed by 5 bases and J by 6 bases, leaving 17 bases between them. CDR3 length equals 14 residues. Germline V lookup: CDR1 SGHDN, CDR2 FVKESK. CDR3 nucleotides: TGTGCCAGCAGCGAACTAGATTCCGTGGGCGAGCAGTACTTC. Translating it yields CASSELDSVGEQYF.

This clone has just one count. The rearrangement joins TRBV9 to TRBJ2-5; 11 bases map to TRBD2. From germline, CDR1 is SGDLS and CDR2 YYNGEE. V was pared by 4 bases and J by 4 bases, with 9 bases of the junction left unmatched. The CDR3 length is 16 residues. The CDR3, as DNA: TGTGCCAGCAGCCCTTCGACTAGCGGGATCGGAGAGACCCAGTACTTC. It yields the protein CASSPSTSGIGETQYF.

The rearrangement joins TRBV14 to TRBJ2-7; possibly TRBD2 for D (5 bases). The V end was cut by 3 bases, the J end by 0 bases, with 15 bases between. CDR3 size: 16 residues. Germline lookup yields CDR1 SGHDN and CDR2 FVKESK. The CDR3 nucleotides read TGTGCCAGCAGCCACCGATCGGGGATGAGCTCCTACGAGCAGTACTTC. Protein sequence: CASSHRSGMSSYEQYF.

CDR3 in amino acids: CAWSLTGIYNEQFF. As DNA, the CDR3 is TGTGCCTGGAGCTTGACGGGGATCTACAATGAGCAGTTCTTC. The chain combines TRBV30 with TRBJ2-1, with D perhaps matching TRBD2 (5 bases). The CDR3 extends over 14 amino acids. CDR1 and CDR2 from the germline V gene are GTSNPN and SVGIG (reference sequence). V was clipped by 3 bases and J by 3 bases, with 12 bases between them.

This clone was seen a single time. The rearrangement uses TRBV29-1 and TRBJ1-5, with D perhaps matching TRBD1 (6 bases). The V gene's germline CDR1 is SQVTM and CDR2 ANQGSEA. V was cut by 6 bases and J by 4 bases, with 13 bases left in between. This CDR3 has 13 residues. CDR3 nucleotides: TGCAGCGTCCTGACAGGTTCGAATCAGCCCCAGCATTTT. Its translation: CSVLTGSNQPQHF.

This clone was detected once. V gene TRBV7-6 combines with J gene TRBJ2-1; D call uncertain. V shed 5 bases and J shed 0 bases, with 11 bases lying between them. The CDR3 is made up of 15 amino acids. Looked up from germline, CDR1 is SGHVS and CDR2 is FNYEAQ. The CDR3: CASSPSGSSYNEQFF. CDR3 in DNA: TGTGCCAGCAGCCCATCAGGTAGCTCCTACAATGAGCAGTTCTTC.

The J gene is TRBJ2-6, the V gene TRBV2, with D perhaps matching TRBD2 (6 bases). V was pared by 1 base and J by 0 bases, with 10 bases between. CDR1 and CDR2 (germline): SNHLY, FYNNEI. This CDR3 contains 17 residues. The CDR3 DNA sequence: TGTGCCAGCAGTGAAGGGAGGAGGGGCTCTGGGGCCAACGTCCTGACTTTC. Protein sequence: CASSEGRRGSGANVLTF.

As DNA, the CDR3 is TGTGCCAGCAGTTACTCGAATCAGGGATCCTATGGCTACACCTTC. This gives the protein CASSYSNQGSYGYTF. The chain employs TRBV6-5 and TRBJ1-2; TRBD1 might be the D (5 bases). The germline CDR1 and CDR2 sequences are MNHEY and SVGAGI. There are 15 residues in the CDR3. Trimming removed 0 bases from V and 4 bases from J, with 12 bases in between.